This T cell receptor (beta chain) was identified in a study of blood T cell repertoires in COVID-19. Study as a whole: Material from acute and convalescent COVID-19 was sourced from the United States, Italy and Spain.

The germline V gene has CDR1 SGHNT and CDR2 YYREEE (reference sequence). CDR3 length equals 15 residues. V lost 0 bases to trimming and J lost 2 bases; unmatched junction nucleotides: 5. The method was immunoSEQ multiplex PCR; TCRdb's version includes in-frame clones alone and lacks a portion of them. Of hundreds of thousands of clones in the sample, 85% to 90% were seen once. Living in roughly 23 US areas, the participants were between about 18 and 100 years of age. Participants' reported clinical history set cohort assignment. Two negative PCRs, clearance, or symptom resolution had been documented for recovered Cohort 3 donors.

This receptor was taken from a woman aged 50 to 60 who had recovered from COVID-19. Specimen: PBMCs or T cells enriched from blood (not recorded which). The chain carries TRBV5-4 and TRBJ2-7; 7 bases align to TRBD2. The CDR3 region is CASSLGKGLAYEQYF. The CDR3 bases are TGTGCCAGCAGCTTGGGTAAAGGACTAGCCTACGAGCAGTACTTC.